The rows below give T cell receptor beta chains drawn from one sample of a study of T cell responses to AZD1222 COVID-19 vaccine. Generated by immunoSEQ multiplex PCR, the TCRdb table keeps only in-frame clones and is missing some. The table includes over 95,000 clones, 91% detected once. This specimen was peripheral blood, taken 28 days after the second AZD1222 dose. The receptors were sampled from an adult who received the AZD1222 COVID-19 vaccine. Each CDR3 is given with its conserved first and last residue. The D gene is left open where the match is weak. Expanded clones are given a class, and other clones once, few, many or no size at all.

>.|TRBV6-2/TRBV6-3|TRBJ2-3|.
TGTGCCAGCAGCTCCCCGGGACTTTACACAGATACGCAGTATTTT
CASSSPGLYTDTQYF
>.|TRBV27|TRBJ2-5|.
TGTGCCAGCAGTTTTAACAGGAACCGGGAGACCCAGTACTTC
CASSFNRNRETQYF
>.|TRBV24-1|TRBJ1-1|.
TGTGCCACCAGTGACGGACGGACTAAGAACACTGAAGCTTTCTTT
CATSDGRTKNTEAFF
>.|TRBV7-9|TRBJ1-2|.
TGTGCCAGCAGCCTGGAGCCCGGCCCTGGCTACACCTTC
CASSLEPGPGYTF
>.|TRBV12-3/TRBV12-4|TRBJ1-1|TRBD1
TGTGCCAGCACCCGGGACAGGAACACTGAAGCTTTCTTT
CASTRDRNTEAFF
>.|TRBV19|TRBJ1-5|.
TGTGCCAGTAGTAGGGGGACAACTGGACAGCCCCAGCATTTT
CASSRGTTGQPQHF
>.|TRBV7-7|TRBJ2-1|.
TGTGCCAGCAGCCCAGGGGTTTCGAGCGGCGATGAGCAGTTCTTC
CASSPGVSSGDEQFF
>.|TRBV30|TRBJ2-7|.
TGTGCCTGGAGTCCAGGGTTAGCTCCCTACGAGCAGTACTTC
CAWSPGLAPYEQYF
>.|TRBV24-1|TRBJ1-5|.
TGTGCCACCGCCCTTGGGGGTGGTCAGCCCCAGCATTTT
CATALGGGQPQHF
>.|TRBV28|TRBJ2-7|TRBD2
TGTGCCAGCAGCCCCGGGGGGGCCAGGGGTAGCAACGAGCAGTACTTC
CASSPGGARGSNEQYF
>.|TRBV4-1|TRBJ1-3|TRBD1
TGCGCCAGCAGCCAAGCGGACAGGGACTCTGGAAACACCATATATTTT
CASSQADRDSGNTIYF
>.|TRBV6-2/TRBV6-3|TRBJ1-4|.
TGTGCCAGCAGTTACTCCGGCGGAAGTCTTGAAAAACTGTTTTTT
CASSYSGGSLEKLFF
>.|TRBV6-2/TRBV6-3|TRBJ2-3|.
TGTGCCAGCAGTTATATAGTCGGGGAGGCCCAGGATACGCAGTATTTT
CASSYIVGEAQDTQYF
>once|TRBV10-1|TRBJ1-5|.
TGCGCCAGCACCGGTGGGGTACGAGGACCCCAGCATTTT
CASTGGVRGPQHF
>.|TRBV29-1|TRBJ2-7|TRBD1
TGCAGCGTTGAGAAAGGACAGGGGGCTTACGAGCAGTACTTC
CSVEKGQGAYEQYF
>.|TRBV5-8|TRBJ1-1|.
TGTGCCAGCAGCCTCGACAGGAACACTGAAGCTTTCTTT
CASSLDRNTEAFF
>.|TRBV5-4|TRBJ2-1|.
TGTGCCAGCAGCTTGGTGCAGGAACCCTACAATGAGCAGTTCTTC
CASSLVQEPYNEQFF
>.|TRBV5-1|TRBJ2-2|.
TGCGCCAGCAGCTTGGGTCAGGGTCCCGGGGAGCTGTTTTTT
CASSLGQGPGELFF
>.|TRBV24-1|TRBJ2-1|.
TGTGCCACCAGTGACCCGAGCGGCTACAATGAGCAGTTCTTC
CATSDPSGYNEQFF
>.|TRBV7-9|TRBJ1-2|.
TGTGCCAGCAGCTTAGGGGATATGGGTGGCTACACCTTC
CASSLGDMGGYTF
>.|TRBV5-1|TRBJ2-2|.
TGCGCCAGCAGCTTTGGGGGCGGTGGAACCGGGGAGCTGTTTTTT
CASSFGGGGTGELFF
>.|TRBV10-2|TRBJ1-1|.
TGCGCCGCCGGATGGGGTTTTCACACTGAAGCTTTCTTT
CAAGWGFHTEAFF
>few|TRBV19|TRBJ2-1|.
TGTGCCAGTAGTCTCCGACTCGGACCTCAACGCAATGAGCAGTTCTTC
CASSLRLGPQRNEQFF
>.|TRBV5-1|TRBJ2-7|.
TGCGCCAGCAAGAGGGACCTTGCATCCTACGAGCAGTACTTC
CASKRDLASYEQYF
>.|TRBV11-3|TRBJ1-1|TRBD1
TGTGCCAGCAGCTTAGCCTCCGGGACAGGGGTCGCTGAAGCTTTCTTT
CASSLASGTGVAEAFF
>.|TRBV6-6|TRBJ1-2|.
TGTGCCAGCAGTTACTCGGATCGCAGGGCGGACTATGGCTACACCTTC
CASSYSDRRADYGYTF
>.|TRBV27|TRBJ1-5|.
TGTGCCAGCTCGCCCGGCCTCTCGAGGCGTAGCAATCAGCCCCAGCATTTT
CASSPGLSRRSNQPQHF
>once|TRBV12-5|TRBJ1-2|.
TGTGCTAGTGGTTGGGCTAACTATGGCTACACCTTC
CASGWANYGYTF
>.|TRBV5-5|TRBJ2-3|TRBD2
TGTGCCAGCAGCTTCGTCGGGGGGAGCACAGATACGCAGTATTTT
CASSFVGGSTDTQYF
>.|TRBV27|TRBJ1-1|TRBD1
TGTGCCAGCAGTAATCGACAGGGGACTGAAGCTTTCTTT
CASSNRQGTEAFF
>.|TRBV27|TRBJ2-3|.
TGTGCCAGTAAACCCTCCCACATCACAGATACGCAGTATTTT
CASKPSHITDTQYF
>few|TRBV2|TRBJ1-4|.
TGTGCCAGCACTTCGGGAGAAGCCGGTGAAAAACTGTTTTTT
CASTSGEAGEKLFF
>.|TRBV19|TRBJ1-6|.
TGTGCCAGTACCAAGGGACGGGGAAATAATTCACCCCTCCACTTT
CASTKGRGNNSPLHF
>.|TRBV9|TRBJ2-3|TRBD2
TGTGCCAGCAGCGTACAAGGTAGCGGGAGCACAGATACGCAGTATTTT
CASSVQGSGSTDTQYF
>.|TRBV18|TRBJ1-5|.
TGTGCCAGCTCACCTGACAGAAACAATCAGCCCCAGCATTTT
CASSPDRNNQPQHF
>.|TRBV6-5|TRBJ1-4|.
TGTGCCAGCAGGCGGACCACGGACAGTGAAAAACTGTTTTTT
CASRRTTDSEKLFF
>.|TRBV30|TRBJ2-7|.
TGTGCCTGGAGTCCACAAACAACCTACGAGCAGTACTTC
CAWSPQTTYEQYF
>.|TRBV5-1|TRBJ1-1|.
TGCGCCAGCAGCTCATTGAGCCTAAACACTGAAGCTTTCTTT
CASSSLSLNTEAFF
>.|TRBV5-6|TRBJ1-1|.
TGTGCCAGCAGCGGGAGGGGTGCCACTGAAGCTTTCTTT
CASSGRGATEAFF
>.|TRBV5-1|TRBJ2-7|TRBD2
TGCGCCAGCAGCTTGGCGACTAGCGGGCTCTCCTACGAGCAGTACTTC
CASSLATSGLSYEQYF
>.|TRBV7-2|TRBJ2-7|TRBD2
TGTGCCAGCAGCCCTCAGGGGACTAGCCGCGAGCAGTACTTC
CASSPQGTSREQYF
>.|TRBV5-6|TRBJ2-7|TRBD1
TGTGCCAGCAGCTTGAGGACAGGGAATGCAGCCTCCTACGAGCAGTACTTC
CASSLRTGNAASYEQYF
>once|TRBV28|TRBJ1-5|.
TGTGCCAGCACCTTATCCCTGGGGGGGAATCAGCCCCAGCATTTT
CASTLSLGGNQPQHF
>once|TRBV6-5|TRBJ1-2|.
TGTGCCAGCAGGGGAGGAGAGGGGTTCTATGGCTACACCTTC
CASRGGEGFYGYTF
>.|TRBV10-2|TRBJ2-7|TRBD2
TGCGCCAGCAGTGAGTCGGCGCCACAGATAGCGGGAATCTACGAGCAGTACTTC
CASSESAPQIAGIYEQYF
>once|TRBV5-1|TRBJ2-7|.
TGCGCCAGCAGCTTGGGTCAGGTCTCCTACGAGCAGTACTTC
CASSLGQVSYEQYF
>.|TRBV7-8|TRBJ1-4|.
TGTGCCAGCAGCCTATACAGGGCGACCCCAACTAATGAAAAACTGTTTTTT
CASSLYRATPTNEKLFF
>.|TRBV5-4|TRBJ2-7|TRBD2
TGTGCCAGCAGCTCCGGACTAGCGGAGTCGTTATACGAGCAGTACTTC
CASSSGLAESLYEQYF
>once|TRBV4-2|TRBJ2-7|TRBD2
TGTGCCAGCAGCCAAGATTTTGCTAGCGGGAAGTACGAGCAGTACTTC
CASSQDFASGKYEQYF
>.|TRBV27|TRBJ2-4|.
TGTGCCAGCAGTTTTCGGGCCGCGGGGGCCAAAAACATTCAGTACTTC
CASSFRAAGAKNIQYF
>.|TRBV9|TRBJ2-1|TRBD2
TGTGCCAGCAGCGTAAATCCTAGCGGCAATGAGCAGTTCTTC
CASSVNPSGNEQFF
>.|TRBV3-1/TRBV3-2|TRBJ2-5|TRBD1
TGTGCCAGCAGCCCTCGGACCCCTGGACAGGGAAGTTCGACCCAGTACTTC
CASSPRTPGQGSSTQYF
>.|TRBV7-9|TRBJ1-4|.
TGTGCCAGCAGCGGTCATGAAAAACTGTTTTTT
CASSGHEKLFF
>.|TRBV28|TRBJ1-5|TRBD1
TGTGCCAGCAGCACGACAGGGACTCAGCCCCAGCATTTT
CASSTTGTQPQHF
>once|TRBV5-4|TRBJ2-3|TRBD2
TGTGCCAGCAGCTCAGCCGGGACTAGCGGGAGAGCAGATACGCAGTATTTT
CASSSAGTSGRADTQYF